The 10 T cell receptor beta chains below come from one sample, sequenced in a study of T-cell reconstitution after alpha-beta-depleted transplantation in children. The authors prepared the TCRbeta library with unique molecular identifiers. TCRdb re-derived calls from the PCR reads in MiXCR, one entry per CDR3 protein. Found here are about 420,000 distinct CDR3 sequences, around 16% of them singletons; the top ten hold 29%. The sample consisted of PBMCs, mostly from graft donor cells, taken 360 days after TCRalphabeta/CD19-depleted stem cell transplant. These receptors came from a boy under two years old who had a stem cell transplant for Wiskott-Aldrich syndrome, so the T cells may come from the graft donor.

This clonotype was picked up a small number of times. The rearrangement links TRBV27 to TRBJ2-1, with 9 positions matching TRBD1. V was clipped by 5 bases and J by 3 bases; unmatched bases: 5. Germline CDR1 MNHEY, CDR2 SMNVEV (reference sequence). The CDR3 runs to 15 residues. CDR3 protein: CASSPDRGFYNEQFF. DNA for the CDR3: TGTGCCAGCAGTCCGGACAGGGGTTTCTACAATGAGCAGTTCTTC.

The genes are TRBV11-2 and TRBJ1-2; 8 positions agree with TRBD1. CDR3 length: 13 residues. The germline V gene has CDR1 SGHAT and CDR2 FQNNGV. The trim removed 3 bases at V and 5 bases at J, leaving 2 bases unmatched. The CDR3 reads CASSLTGEYGYTF. DNA for the CDR3: TGTGCCAGCAGCTTGACAGGGGAGTATGGCTACACCTTC.

Written as DNA, the CDR3 is TGTGCCAGCAGTTTCTCGGGGAGCACTGAAGCTTTCTTT. It encodes CASSFSGSTEAFF. V usage is TRBV12-3 or TRBV12-4 and J usage is TRBJ1-1, with D hard to call. Between the trimmed V and J ends, which lost 3 bases and 4 bases, there was a span of 9 bases. This CDR3 spans 13 amino acids.

This chain connects TRBV24-1 to TRBJ2-1; 14 bases line up with TRBD2. The CDR3 extends over 18 amino acids. The V segment lost 4 bases and the J segment 4 bases; nucleotides outside the gene matches: 8. Germline-derived CDR1 and CDR2 are KGHDR and SFDVKD. CDR3 bases: TGTGCCACCAGTGAGGGGACTAGCGGGAGCGCGTCGTACAATGAGCAGTTCTTC. Its protein is CATSEGTSGSASYNEQFF.

This clonotype was counted a few times. The gene calls are TRBV5-1 and TRBJ2-1; 15 bases agree with TRBD2. CDR1 SGHRS and CDR2 YFSETQ come from the germline V gene. Germline trimming cut 5 bases from V and 0 bases from J; bases unmatched to any gene: 6. The CDR3 consists of 18 residues. The chain's CDR3 is CASRMGLAGGFSYNEQFF. Here the CDR3 DNA reads TGCGCCAGCAGGATGGGACTAGCGGGGGGTTTCTCCTACAATGAGCAGTTCTTC.

This clonotype was seen only a few times. This chain links TRBV29-1 with TRBJ2-7; 11 bases line up with TRBD2. This CDR3 comprises 14 residues. J gave up 0 bases and V 4 bases, and 2 bases lay outside the gene matches. From germline, CDR1 is SQVTM and CDR2 ANQGSEA. Here the CDR3 reads CSVGTSGGSYEQYF. CDR3 bases: TGCAGCGTTGGAACTAGCGGGGGCTCCTACGAGCAGTACTTC.

The rearrangement uses TRBV7-9 and TRBJ2-7, with D hard to call. The CDR3 extends over 13 amino acids. The germline V gene encodes CDR1 SEHNR and CDR2 FQNEAQ (reference sequence). V was clipped by 0 bases and J by 4 bases, with 7 bases between them. DNA for the CDR3: TGTGCCAGCAGCTTAGCCAGCCATTACGAGCAGTACTTC. The encoded protein is CASSLASHYEQYF.

This clonotype was counted between two and nine times. The chain carries TRBV18 and TRBJ2-1; TRBD2 matches 10 bases. CDR3 size: 16 residues. The V gene end was trimmed by 0 bases and the J gene end by 7 bases; junction bases not matched to a gene: 6. Germline V gives CDR1 KGHSH, CDR2 LQKENI. The CDR3 reads CASSPPSGRAINEQFF. Written as DNA, the CDR3 is TGTGCCAGCTCACCACCAAGCGGGAGGGCCATAAATGAGCAGTTCTTC.

The V gene is TRBV11-2, the J gene TRBJ2-5; 11 bases fit TRBD2. The CDR3 has 15 residues. Germline CDR1 is SGHAT and CDR2 is FQNNGV. V gave up 4 bases and J gave up 6 bases; unmatched junction bases: 7. CDR3 in DNA: TGTGCCAGCAGCTCCACTAGCGGGGGAATGAAGACCCAGTACTTC. This codes for CASSSTSGGMKTQYF.

This clonotype turned up a few times. The V gene is TRBV12-3 or TRBV12-4, the J gene TRBJ2-7, with D maybe TRBD2 (5 bases). This CDR3 comprises 12 residues. With 4 bases removed from V and 7 bases from J, the gap between germline ends came to 11 bases. Here the CDR3 reads CASSSRTGEQYF. The CDR3, as DNA: TGTGCCAGCAGTTCCAGGACGGGGGAGCAGTACTTC.